The T cell receptor (beta chain) under discussion was sequenced for a study of cytomegalovirus exposure and HLA in healthy donors. The overall study: The same platform was used for the approximately 120 validation repertoires as for the 650 to 700 first-cohort repertoires, as reported in a later analysis.

Clones were sequenced by immunoSEQ multiplex PCR, and TCRdb holds only the in-frame ones, with some missing. In the table there are over 200,000 clones, around 80% of which are singletons. As regards this clone: The target antigen is unknown.

Study-level results: There were a few CMV-associated chains whose specificity for CMV antigens was confirmed in vitro.

Separate from the approximately 600-subject first cohort was the approximately 120-subject validation cohort, to which the donors belonged. The CDR3 has 10 amino acids. The germline V and J ends were trimmed by 10 bases and 7 bases, with 8 bases remaining between them. Germline V gives CDR1 SGHAT, CDR2 FQNNGV. The chain combines TRBV11-2 with TRBJ2-1; unclear D gene. The sample was PBMCs. This clonotype was sampled from a woman under 40 in good health and CMV-seropositive. CDR3 DNA sequence: TGTGCCATCGGTGGGAATGAGCAGTTCTTC. Translating gives CAIGGNEQFF. The variable domain in full, completed from reference TRBV11-2 and TRBJ2-1, reads EAGVAQSPRYKIIEKRQSVAFWCNPISGHATLYWYQQILGQGPKLLIQFQNNGVVDDSQLPKDRFSAERLKGVDSTLKIQPAKLEDSAVYLCAIGGNEQFFGPGTRLTVL.